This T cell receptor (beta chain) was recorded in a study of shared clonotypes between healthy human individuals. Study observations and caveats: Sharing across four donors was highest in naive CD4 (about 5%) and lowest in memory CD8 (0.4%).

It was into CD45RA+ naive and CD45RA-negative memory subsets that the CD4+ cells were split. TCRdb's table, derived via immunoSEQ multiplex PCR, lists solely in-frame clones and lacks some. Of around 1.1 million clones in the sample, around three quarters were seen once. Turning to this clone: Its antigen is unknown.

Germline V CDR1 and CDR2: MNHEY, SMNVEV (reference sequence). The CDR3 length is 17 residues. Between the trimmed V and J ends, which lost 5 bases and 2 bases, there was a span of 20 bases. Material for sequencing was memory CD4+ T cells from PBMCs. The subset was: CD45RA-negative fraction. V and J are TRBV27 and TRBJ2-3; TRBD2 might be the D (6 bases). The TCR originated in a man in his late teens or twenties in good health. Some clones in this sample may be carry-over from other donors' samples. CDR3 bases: TGTGCCAGCAGTGAACTCGGGAGCGGGCTCCTCACAGATACGCAGTATTTT. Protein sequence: CASSELGSGLLTDTQYF.